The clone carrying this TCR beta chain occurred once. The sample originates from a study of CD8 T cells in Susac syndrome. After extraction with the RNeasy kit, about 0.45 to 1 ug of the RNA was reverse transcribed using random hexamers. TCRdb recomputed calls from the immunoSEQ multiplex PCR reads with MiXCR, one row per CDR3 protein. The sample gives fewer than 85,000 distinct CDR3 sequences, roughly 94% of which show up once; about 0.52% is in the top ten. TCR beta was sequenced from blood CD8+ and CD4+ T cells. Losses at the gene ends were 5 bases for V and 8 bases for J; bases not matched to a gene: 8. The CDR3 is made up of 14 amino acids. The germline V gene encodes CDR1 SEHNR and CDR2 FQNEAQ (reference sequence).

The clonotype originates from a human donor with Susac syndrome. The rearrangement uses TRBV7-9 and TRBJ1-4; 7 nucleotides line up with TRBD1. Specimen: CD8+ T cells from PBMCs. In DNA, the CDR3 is TGTGCCAGCAGCACGACAGGGCTTCGGGAAAAACTGTTTTTT. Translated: CASSTTGLREKLFF.